This T cell receptor beta chain was sequenced for a study of blood T cell repertoires in COVID-19. Whole-study context: Spain, Italy and the United States supplied samples that represented acute and convalescent COVID-19. The cDNA or gDNA used as material had been derived from T cells, B-cell-depleted T cells, or PBMCs.

Patients at the Seattle site were enrolled during active infection and followed longitudinally. In the original workflow: Reference gene primer amplification gave estimated nucleated cell counts. Sequencing was performed with immunoSEQ multiplex PCR; in TCRdb, only in-frame clones are kept and a portion is missing. V, J and clone size are those of that table, while D and trimming were read from the DNA. This table holds 440,000 or so clones, roughly 90% found once. Germline V gives CDR1 MNHEY, CDR2 SVGAGI. CDR3 size: 13 residues. The V end lost 7 bases, the J end lost 5 bases, and 14 bases lay between the germline ends.

This sequence was found in a woman between 40 and 55 years old with COVID-19, enrolled during active disease. The chain combines TRBV6-5 with TRBJ2-5; D possibly corresponds to TRBD1 (5 bases). The sample consisted of peripheral blood. The CDR3 DNA follows: TGTGCCAGCACCTGGGGCGCGAGGGAGACCCAGTACTTC. Its protein is CASTWGARETQYF.